What follows are 14 T cell receptor beta chains derived from one specimen sequenced in a study of blood T cell repertoires in COVID-19 (dated by TCRdb to the early 2020s). The library was made by the immunoSEQ multiplex PCR assay. The immuneACCESS repertoire file appears here via TCRdb, limited to in-frame rearrangements. These files lack a portion of the clones; in checked studies, under half of the deficit traces to unresolved V genes, and the cause of the others is not known. In all, the sample holds 150,000 or so clones, and under 85% of those were seen once. The biggest ten clones account for 10% to 15% of the sample. Sequenced: peripheral blood. These receptors all stem from a man aged 70 or older who had recovered from COVID-19.

The chain links TRBV10-3 to TRBJ2-7, with a weak D call TRBD2 (5 bases). With 10 bases removed from V and 3 bases from J, the gap between germline ends came to 10 bases. Germline V gives CDR1 ENHRY, CDR2 SYGVKD. This CDR3 region has 11 residues. The CDR3 DNA reads TGTGCCACCCGGGAATACTACGAGCAGTACTTC. It translates to CATREYYEQYF.

J is TRBJ2-1 and V is TRBV5-1; 11 bases are shared with TRBD1. The CDR3 sequence is 16 residues long. In germline, CDR1 is SGHRS, CDR2 YFSETQ. V lost 0 bases and J lost 7; bases outside the gene matches: 6. In nucleotides, the CDR3 is TGCGCCAGCAGCTTGGGGACAGGGGGCCGATATAATGAGCAGTTCTTC. It yields the protein CASSLGTGGRYNEQFF.

This sequence joins TRBV6-1 and TRBJ2-7; 9 bases map to TRBD1. Trimming took 2 bases from V and 5 from J; bases not matched to a gene: 7. The CDR3 spans 15 residues. CDR1 MNHNS and CDR2 SASEGT come from the germline V gene. The CDR3 loop reads CASSEQDRGRDEQYF. The CDR3 DNA is TGTGCCAGCAGTGAACAGGACAGGGGCCGGGACGAGCAGTACTTC.

In DNA form, the CDR3 reads TGTGCCAGCAGTGGGACAGGGGGCAATCAGCCCCAGCATTTT. It yields the protein CASSGTGGNQPQHF. This sequence joins TRBV9 and TRBJ1-5, with 10 bases lining up with TRBD1. Germline CDR1 is SGDLS and CDR2 is YYNGEE. V dropped 5 bases and J dropped 2; count of bases not matched to a gene: 1. The CDR3 sequence is 14 residues long.

For the CDR3, the DNA is TGTGCCAGCAGCCGAACCAGCGGGAGCGGTTCCTACAATGAGCAGTTCTTC. Translation gives CASSRTSGSGSYNEQFF. The rearrangement joins TRBV7-9 to TRBJ2-1; TRBD2 aligns across 8 bases. Germline trimming cut 5 bases from V and 1 base from J; bases unmatched to any gene: 10. In germline, CDR1 is SEHNR, CDR2 FQNEAQ (reference sequence). This CDR3 is 17 amino acids long.

This clone showed up just once. V usage is TRBV28 and J usage is TRBJ2-3; TRBD1 matches at 8 bases. Per germline, CDR1 MDHEN and CDR2 SYDVKM. With V trimmed by 3 bases and J by 5 bases, 7 bases remained unmatched. The CDR3 extends over 15 amino acids. This CDR3 reads CASSFRGQGGDTQYF. CDR3 in DNA: TGTGCCAGCAGTTTCAGGGGGCAGGGGGGAGATACGCAGTATTTT.

The rearrangement joins TRBV5-1 to TRBJ1-5, with a possible D match to TRBD1 (5 bases). The V end lost 1 base, the J end lost 6 bases, and 14 bases lay between the germline ends. The germline V gene has CDR1 SGHRS and CDR2 YFSETQ. The CDR3 covers 15 residues. This CDR3 reads CASSLQGRRGQPQHF. The CDR3 DNA reads TGCGCCAGCAGCTTGCAGGGACGGCGGGGTCAGCCCCAGCATTTT. Combining the CDR3 with reference TRBV5-1 and TRBJ1-5 gives the whole variable domain KAGVTQTPRYLIKTRGQQVTLSCSPISGHRSVSWYQQTPGQGLQFLFEYFSETQRNKGNFPGRFSGRQFSNSRSEMNVSTLELGDSALYLCASSLQGRRGQPQHFGDGTRLSIL.

CDR3 region: CASSILQGSNEKLFF. The DNA for the CDR3 is TGTGCCAGTAGTATTCTCCAGGGGTCTAATGAAAAACTGTTTTTT. The V call is TRBV19, the J call TRBJ1-4; maybe TRBD1 (6 bases). CDR3 length: 15 residues. Germline-derived CDR1 and CDR2 are LNHDA and SQIVND (reference sequence). V was cut by 3 bases and J by 3 bases, with 11 bases left in between. The whole variable domain, remainder taken from reference TRBV19 and TRBJ1-4, is DGGITQSPKYLFRKEGQNVTLSCEQNLNHDAMYWYRQDPGQGLRLIYYSQIVNDFQKGDIAEGYSVSREKKESFPLTVTSAQKNPTAFYLCASSILQGSNEKLFFGSGTQLSVL.

This clone was detected once. The chain recombines TRBV6-2 or TRBV6-3 with TRBJ2-1; weak D call: TRBD2 (6 bases). CDR3 length: 12 residues. CDR1 is MNHEY, CDR2 SVGEGT, per germline. V was cut by 0 bases and J by 11 bases, with 8 bases left in between. DNA of the CDR3: TGTGCCAGCAGTTACTCGAGCGGGCAGCAGTTCTTC. Its protein is CASSYSSGQQFF.

The rearrangement links TRBV4-3 to TRBJ2-7, with D tentatively TRBD1 (5 bases). There are 14 residues in the CDR3. Trimming removed 4 bases at V and 0 bases at J, with 10 bases between. Germline CDR1 LGHNA, CDR2 YSLEER. CDR3 amino acids: CASSPTESSYEQYF. For the CDR3, the DNA is TGCGCCAGCAGCCCGACAGAGAGCTCCTACGAGCAGTACTTC.

The gene calls are TRBV6-5 and TRBJ2-1, with D unresolved. V lost 4 bases and J 0 bases, leaving 10 bases between the germline ends. This CDR3 contains 15 residues. Germline V gene lookup returns CDR1 MNHEY and CDR2 SVGAGI. CDR3 in DNA: TGTGCCAGCAGTTCGAGCGATTTCTCCTACAATGAGCAGTTCTTC. Translating it yields CASSSSDFSYNEQFF.

The V gene is TRBV5-1, the J gene TRBJ2-1; D possibly corresponds to TRBD1 (6 bases). Looked up from germline, CDR1 is SGHRS and CDR2 is YFSETQ. The CDR3 is 17 residues long. Trimming removed 1 base from V and 1 base from J, with 15 bases in between. The CDR3, as DNA: TGCGCCAGCAGCTTGTTGGGGGCAACCGCATCCTACAATGAGCAGTTCTTC. It encodes CASSLLGATASYNEQFF.

The chain uses TRBV28 and TRBJ2-1; tentative D call: TRBD1 (6 bases). CDR1 and CDR2 (germline): MDHEN, SYDVKM. V was pared by 4 bases and J by 0 bases, with 10 bases between. The CDR3 is 15 residues long. The CDR3 DNA sequence: TGTGCCAGCAGTTCTTTGGACAGCTCCTACAATGAGCAGTTCTTC. Translation: CASSSLDSSYNEQFF.

The chain has TRBV7-9 and TRBJ2-6; no firm D call. Germline V gene data show CDR1 as SEHNR and CDR2 as FQNEAQ (reference sequence). The length of the CDR3 is 16 residues. V dropped 5 bases and J dropped 4 bases, with 15 bases sitting between them. The CDR3 DNA sequence: TGTGCCAGCAGCCTTCGTGACGGGTCCGGGGCCAACGTCCTGACTTTC. Protein sequence: CASSLRDGSGANVLTF.